This T cell receptor beta chain was sequenced in a study of T-cell reconstitution after alpha-beta-depleted transplantation in children. The sample holds many counts of this clonotype. The germline CDR1 and CDR2 sequences are DFQATT and SNEGSKA (reference sequence). This CDR3 is 14 amino acids long. V lost 7 bases and J 1 base, leaving 16 bases between the germline ends. Preparing the TCRbeta library involved the use of unique molecular identifiers. Each CDR3 protein is one row after TCRdb ran MiXCR on the PCR reads. This table holds a few hundred thousand distinct CDR3 sequences, over 9.5% found once.

The sequenced sample was PBMCs from the stem cell graft donor, obtained from the stem cell graft. The clonotype comes from a human donor who donated a stem cell graft to a child with SCID. This chain connects TRBV20-1 to TRBJ1-2; no reliable D call. The CDR3 loop is CSGTNSYYNYGYTF. Written as DNA, the CDR3 is TGCAGTGGGACGAACAGCTATTATAACTATGGCTACACCTTC.